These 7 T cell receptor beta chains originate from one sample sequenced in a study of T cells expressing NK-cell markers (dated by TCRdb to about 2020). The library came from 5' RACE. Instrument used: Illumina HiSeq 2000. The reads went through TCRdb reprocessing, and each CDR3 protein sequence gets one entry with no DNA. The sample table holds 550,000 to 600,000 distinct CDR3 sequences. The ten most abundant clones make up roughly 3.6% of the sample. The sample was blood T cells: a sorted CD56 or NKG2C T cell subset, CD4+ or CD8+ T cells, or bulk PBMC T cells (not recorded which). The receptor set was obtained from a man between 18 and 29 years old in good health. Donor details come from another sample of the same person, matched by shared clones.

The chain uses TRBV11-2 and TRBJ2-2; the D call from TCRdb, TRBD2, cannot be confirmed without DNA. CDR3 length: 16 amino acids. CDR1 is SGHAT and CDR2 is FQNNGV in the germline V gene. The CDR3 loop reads CASSSIAGMDPGELFF.

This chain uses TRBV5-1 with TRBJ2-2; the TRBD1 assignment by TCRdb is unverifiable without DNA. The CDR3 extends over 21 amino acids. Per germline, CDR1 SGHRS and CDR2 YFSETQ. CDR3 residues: CASSLETGPNHHPTGAGELFF.

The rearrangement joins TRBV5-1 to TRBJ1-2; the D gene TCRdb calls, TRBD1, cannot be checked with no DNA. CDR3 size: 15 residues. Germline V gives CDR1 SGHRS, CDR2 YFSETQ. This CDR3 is CASSLLVTGEDGYTF.

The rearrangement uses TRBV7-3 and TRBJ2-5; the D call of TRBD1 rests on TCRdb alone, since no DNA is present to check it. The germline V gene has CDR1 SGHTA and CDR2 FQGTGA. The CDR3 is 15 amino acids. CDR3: CASSPGPKSGETQYF.

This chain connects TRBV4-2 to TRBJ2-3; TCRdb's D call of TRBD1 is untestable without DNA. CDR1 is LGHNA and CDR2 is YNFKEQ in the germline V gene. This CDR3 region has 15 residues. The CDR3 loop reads CASSHPTGDTDTQYF.

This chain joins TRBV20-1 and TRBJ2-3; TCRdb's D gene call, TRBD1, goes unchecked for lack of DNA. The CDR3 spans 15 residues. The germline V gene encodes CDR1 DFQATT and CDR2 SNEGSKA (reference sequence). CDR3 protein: CSAREGQGGSDTQYF.

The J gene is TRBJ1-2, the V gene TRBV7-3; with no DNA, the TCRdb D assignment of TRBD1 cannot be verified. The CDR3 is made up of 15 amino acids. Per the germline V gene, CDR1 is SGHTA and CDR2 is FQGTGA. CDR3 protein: CASSPRGDAPYGYTF.